This is a list of T cell receptor beta chains from one sample in a study of identical twins. In TCRdb, the 5' RACE reads were re-called with MiXCR into one record per CDR3 protein. The sample includes around 680,000 distinct CDR3 sequences, around 8.3% of them seen just once. These data also formed part of another study, on yellow fever vaccine responses in identical twins.

Sequenced sample: PBMCs. These receptors all stem from a woman younger than 35 in good health. CDR3s leave out the opening cysteine and the closing phenylalanine or tryptophan. D genes are given only for firm matches.

length	D	V	CDR3
13	TRBD2	TRBV7-9	ASSPGLAGDFEQY
12	-	TRBV20-1	SASDWDRQETQY
14	TRBD1	TRBV29-1	SALEPGQGVFEGYT
12	-	TRBV9	ASSEGGMKEKLF
13	-	TRBV3-1	ASSHSPPENTEAF
11	-	TRBV28	ASTLKRTGELF
15	-	TRBV24-1	ATSDFLGPPNTGELF
12	-	TRBV29-1	GVEDPQGTDTQY
11	TRBD2	TRBV20-1	SAQRGVTDTQY
11	-	TRBV19	ASSIAGLETQY
11	-	TRBV29-1	SVVLTGASEQY
16	-	TRBV4-3	ASSQEVPGALNTGELF
14	-	TRBV6-2/TRBV6-3	ASSPSWGTTSYGYT
13	TRBD1	TRBV7-2	ASSPRDRVYNEQF
12	-	TRBV4-2	ASSQTGFTDTQY
12	TRBD1	TRBV7-9	ASSSRDSAYEQY
13	TRBD1	TRBV20-1	SARAGQGNGETQY
13	-	TRBV6-2/TRBV6-3	ASSYGFPNTDTQY
14	TRBD1	TRBV24-1	ATGGGQGLTTGELF
13	TRBD2	TRBV2	ASSGTSGLRNEQF
13	TRBD1	TRBV4-2	ASSQEGTGVNIQY
16	TRBD2	TRBV20-1	SARDTIRWLAGDNEQF
15	-	TRBV20-1	SAHEIFDEKRTDTQY
13	-	TRBV7-9	ASRAIDRYTDTQY
10	-	TRBV14	ASSQGFTNQY
13	TRBD1	TRBV18	ASSPPRQGNYGYT
13	TRBD2	TRBV5-1	ASTVGLAGVDTQY
12	-	TRBV29-1	TTRGSPRTDTQY
16	TRBD2	TRBV4-2	ASSQSTSGGLGSNEQF
13	TRBD2	TRBV14	ASSQVAGVAGTQY
11	-	TRBV5-5	AIGLGARREQY
12	-	TRBV12-3/TRBV12-4	ASSLGPGRYEQY
14	-	TRBV2	ASRGPPGEITDTQY
11	-	TRBV20-1	SARERSSYEQY
13	TRBD2	TRBV12-3/TRBV12-4	ASSPHSGSGDTQY
13	-	TRBV6-2/TRBV6-3	ATMQSGSNYNEQF
15	-	TRBV7-9	ASSLASSYRGGYEQY
11	-	TRBV5-6	ASSWGDFNEQF
13	TRBD1	TRBV27	ASSPYRQGRYGYT
12	-	TRBV28	ASTGQTIQETQY
11	-	TRBV29-1	SVERGAGQLQY